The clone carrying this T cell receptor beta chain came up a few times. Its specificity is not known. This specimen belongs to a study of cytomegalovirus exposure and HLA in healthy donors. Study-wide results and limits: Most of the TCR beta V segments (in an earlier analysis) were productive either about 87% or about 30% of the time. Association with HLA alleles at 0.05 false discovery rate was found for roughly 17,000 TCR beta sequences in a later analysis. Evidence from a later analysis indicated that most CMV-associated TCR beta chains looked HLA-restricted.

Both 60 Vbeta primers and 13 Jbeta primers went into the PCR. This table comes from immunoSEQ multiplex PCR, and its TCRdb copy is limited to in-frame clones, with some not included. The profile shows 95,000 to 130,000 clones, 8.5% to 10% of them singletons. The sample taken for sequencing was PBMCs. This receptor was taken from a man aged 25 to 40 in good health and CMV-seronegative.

The CDR3 here is CASSLGKGIGAHEQYF. The CDR3 DNA reads as TGTGCCAGCAGCTTAGGGAAGGGGATCGGCGCCCACGAGCAGTACTTC. This chain connects TRBV7-9 to TRBJ2-7; possible D gene TRBD1, 5 bases. This CDR3 is built from 16 residues. V dropped 1 base and J dropped 5 bases, with 18 bases sitting between them. Germline V gene lookup returns CDR1 SEHNR and CDR2 FQNEAQ (reference sequence).